This is a list of T cell receptor beta chains from one sample in a study of blood T cell repertoires in COVID-19. Produced via immunoSEQ multiplex PCR; TCRdb's table is partial and in-frame only. The sample lists about 170,000 clones, around nine tenths occurring once. The sequenced material came from peripheral blood. All receptors derive from a man aged 70 or older with acute or convalescent COVID-19. CDR3s include the opening cysteine and the closing phenylalanine or tryptophan. The order of the fields is V gene, D gene, J gene, CDR3 DNA, CDR3 protein. A D gene is named only where the DNA matches it firmly.

V: TRBV27
D: TRBD1
J: TRBJ1-1
DNA: TGTGCCAGCAGTTTAGTAGGGCCAGGGGGCGCAGCTTTCTTT
CDR3: CASSLVGPGGAAFF

V: TRBV5-1
D: NA
J: TRBJ1-6
DNA: TGCGCCAGCAGCCCCGAGGGTAATAATTCACCCCTCCACTTT
CDR3: CASSPEGNNSPLHF

V: TRBV20-1
D: TRBD2
J: TRBJ2-7
DNA: TGCAGTGCTAGTCATAGCGGGGCCGCGGACGAGCAGTACTTC
CDR3: CSASHSGAADEQYF

V: TRBV5-4
D: TRBD2
J: TRBJ2-5
DNA: TGTGCCAGCAGCTTAAGACTAGCGGGGCCCGAGACCCAGTACTTC
CDR3: CASSLRLAGPETQYF

V: TRBV5-1
D: NA
J: TRBJ1-1
DNA: TGCGCCAGCAGTGCTACGTCCGGGACATTCAACACTGAAGCTTTCTTT
CDR3: CASSATSGTFNTEAFF

V: TRBV5-5
D: NA
J: TRBJ2-3
DNA: TGTGCCAGCAGCCAAGACAGATCTAGCACAGATACGCAGTATTTT
CDR3: CASSQDRSSTDTQYF

V: TRBV28
D: TRBD1
J: TRBJ2-1
DNA: TGTGCCAGCAGTTTATTCCGGGACAGGAACCTCAATGAGCAGTTCTTC
CDR3: CASSLFRDRNLNEQFF

V: TRBV4-1
D: TRBD1
J: TRBJ2-5
DNA: TGCGCCAGCAGCCAAGGGGACAGGGGGCGAGAGACCCAGTACTTC
CDR3: CASSQGDRGRETQYF

V: TRBV5-4
D: NA
J: TRBJ2-5
DNA: TGTGCCAGCAGCCTGTCCATGGGACCGGGGGAAGAGACCCAGTACTTC
CDR3: CASSLSMGPGEETQYF

V: TRBV5-4
D: NA
J: TRBJ2-3
DNA: TGTGCCAGCAGCTTGGCTCAGCGTGCTAGCACAGATACGCAGTATTTT
CDR3: CASSLAQRASTDTQYF

V: TRBV7-9
D: TRBD2
J: TRBJ2-3
DNA: TGTGCCAGCAGCTTAGTATTAAGCGGGGAGTGGGGCACAGATACGCAGTATTTT
CDR3: CASSLVLSGEWGTDTQYF

V: TRBV10-3
D: TRBD1
J: TRBJ2-6
DNA: TGTGCCATCAAGGACAGGCCTTTCTCTGGGGCCAACGTCCTGACTTTC
CDR3: CAIKDRPFSGANVLTF

V: TRBV7-2
D: TRBD2
J: TRBJ2-1
DNA: TGTGCCAGCAGCTTAGTACCAGCGGGGGGGGACAATGAGCAGTTCTTC
CDR3: CASSLVPAGGDNEQFF

V: TRBV7-2
D: NA
J: TRBJ1-2
DNA: TGTGCCAGCAGCTTATCCGGGTATGGCTACACCTTC
CDR3: CASSLSGYGYTF

V: TRBV4-1
D: TRBD2
J: TRBJ2-7
DNA: TGCGCCAGCAGCCGAGGGACTAGCGGGAACGGCGAGCAGTACTTC
CDR3: CASSRGTSGNGEQYF

V: TRBV4-2
D: NA
J: TRBJ2-3
DNA: TGTGCCAGCAGCCAGGCCCTGACAGGAGATACGCAGTATTTT
CDR3: CASSQALTGDTQYF

V: TRBV27
D: TRBD1
J: TRBJ2-6
DNA: TGTGCCAGCAGTTCCGACAGGGCTGGGGCCAACGTCCTGACTTTC
CDR3: CASSSDRAGANVLTF

V: TRBV4-3
D: NA
J: TRBJ1-1
DNA: TGCGCCAGCAGCCCCCGCTGGAGGGGACTGAACACTGAAGCTTTCTTT
CDR3: CASSPRWRGLNTEAFF

V: TRBV7-9
D: NA
J: TRBJ1-5
DNA: TGTGCCAGCAGCCGGGACACTGATCAGCCCCAGCATTTT
CDR3: CASSRDTDQPQHF

V: TRBV28
D: NA
J: TRBJ2-3
DNA: TGTGCCAGCAGTTTTGGGTGGGAGCGGAACACAGATACGCAGTATTTT
CDR3: CASSFGWERNTDTQYF

V: TRBV5-8
D: NA
J: TRBJ1-3
DNA: TGTGCCAGCAGCACGGTCTTCTCTGGAAACACCATATATTTT
CDR3: CASSTVFSGNTIYF

V: TRBV12-5
D: NA
J: TRBJ1-2
DNA: TGTGCTAGTGCCCTAGAAACTAACTATGGCTACACCTTC
CDR3: CASALETNYGYTF

V: TRBV30
D: TRBD1
J: TRBJ2-3
DNA: TGTGCCTGGAGCAGGGGGCCAGATACGCAGTATTTT
CDR3: CAWSRGPDTQYF